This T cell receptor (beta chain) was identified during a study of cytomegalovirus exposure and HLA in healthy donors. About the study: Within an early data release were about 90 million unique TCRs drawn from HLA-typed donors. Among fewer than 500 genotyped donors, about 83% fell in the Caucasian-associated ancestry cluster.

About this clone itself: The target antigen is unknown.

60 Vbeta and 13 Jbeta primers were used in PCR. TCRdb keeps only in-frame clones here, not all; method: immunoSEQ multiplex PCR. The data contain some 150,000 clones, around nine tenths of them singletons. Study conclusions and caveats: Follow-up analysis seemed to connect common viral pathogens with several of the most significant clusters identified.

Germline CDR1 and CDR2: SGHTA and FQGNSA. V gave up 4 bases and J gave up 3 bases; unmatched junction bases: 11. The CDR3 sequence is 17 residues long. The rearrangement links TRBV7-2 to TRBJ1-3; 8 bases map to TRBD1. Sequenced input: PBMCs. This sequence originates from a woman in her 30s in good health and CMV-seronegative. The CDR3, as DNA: TGTGCCAGCAGCTCTTACAGGACAGGGCCAGGTGGAAACACCATATATTTT. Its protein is CASSSYRTGPGGNTIYF.